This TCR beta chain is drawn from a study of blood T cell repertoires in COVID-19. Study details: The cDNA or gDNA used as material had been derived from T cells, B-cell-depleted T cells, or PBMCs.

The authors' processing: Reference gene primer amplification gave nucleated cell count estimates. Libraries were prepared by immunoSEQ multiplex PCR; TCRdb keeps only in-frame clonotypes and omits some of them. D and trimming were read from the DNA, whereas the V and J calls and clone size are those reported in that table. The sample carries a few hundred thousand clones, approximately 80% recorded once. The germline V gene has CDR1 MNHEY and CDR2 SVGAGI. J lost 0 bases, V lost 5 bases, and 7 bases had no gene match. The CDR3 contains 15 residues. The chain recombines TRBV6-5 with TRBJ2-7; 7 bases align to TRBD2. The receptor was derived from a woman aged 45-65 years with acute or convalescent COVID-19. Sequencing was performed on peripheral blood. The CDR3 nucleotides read TGTGCCAGCAGTCGGGCTAGCGGCCCCTCCTACGAGCAGTACTTC. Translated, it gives CASSRASGPSYEQYF.